The 25 T cell receptor beta chains in this list originate from one sample, sequenced in a study of cytomegalovirus exposure and HLA in healthy donors. The PCR made use of 60 Vbeta and 13 Jbeta primers. Libraries were prepared by immunoSEQ multiplex PCR; TCRdb keeps only in-frame clonotypes and omits some of them. The sample shows tens of thousands of clones, over 55% of them seen only once. Sequencing was done on a sample of PBMCs. The receptors stem from a woman in her twenties or thirties in good health and CMV-seronegative.

The chain recombines TRBV6-1 with TRBJ1-1, with TRBD1 matching 9 bases. Trimming at V came to 4 bases and at J to 6 bases, leaving 6 bases not matched to a gene. The CDR3 loop spans 14 amino acids. The germline gives CDR1 MNHNS, CDR2 SASEGT. CDR3 coding DNA: TGTGCCAGCAGTGCTGGGACAGGGAGCGCTGAAGCTTTCTTT. This gives the protein CASSAGTGSAEAFF.

The V call is TRBV29-1, the J call TRBJ2-7; 8 nucleotides align to TRBD1. There are 12 residues in the CDR3. The germline V gene has CDR1 SQVTM and CDR2 ANQGSEA. V trimming: 8 bases; J trimming: 2 bases; junction bases outside the gene matches: 5. CDR3 nucleotides: TGCAGCACCCGACAGGGGACCTACGAGCAGTACTTC. Its protein is CSTRQGTYEQYF.

V gene TRBV11-2 combines with J gene TRBJ1-1; D unresolved. Germline assignment: CDR1 SGHAT and CDR2 FQNNGV. The germline V and J ends were trimmed by 0 bases and 0 bases, with 2 bases remaining between them. The length of the CDR3 is 13 residues. CDR3 in amino acids: CASSLDMNTEAFF. The CDR3 bases are TGTGCCAGCAGCTTAGATATGAACACTGAAGCTTTCTTT. Combining the CDR3 with reference TRBV11-2 and TRBJ1-1 gives the whole variable domain EAGVAQSPRYKIIEKRQSVAFWCNPISGHATLYWYQQILGQGPKLLIQFQNNGVVDDSQLPKDRFSAERLKGVDSTLKIQPAKLEDSAVYLCASSLDMNTEAFFGQGTRLTVV.

This clone was seen a handful of times. The CDR3 here is CSVDTRGGTDTQYF. Here the CDR3 DNA reads TGCAGCGTTGATACAAGGGGCGGCACAGATACGCAGTATTTT. The V gene is TRBV29-1, the J gene TRBJ2-3, with D perhaps TRBD1 (5 bases). In germline, CDR1 is SQVTM, CDR2 ANQGSEA. V lost 3 bases to trimming and J lost 1 base, with 11 bases between them. CDR3 length: 14 amino acids.

The chain carries TRBV19 and TRBJ2-1, with 8 bases matching TRBD2. This CDR3 comprises 14 residues. Germline V lookup: CDR1 LNHDA, CDR2 SQIVND (reference sequence). V trimming: 7 bases; J trimming: 8 bases; junction bases outside the gene matches: 10. The CDR3 bases are TGTGCCAGTAATGAAGGGACTAGAAAAGATGAGCAGTTCTTC. Its protein is CASNEGTRKDEQFF.

Here the CDR3 DNA reads TGTGCCAGCAGCTTAGGGGGGACAGTCTCCTACAATGAGCAGTTCTTC. Translating it yields CASSLGGTVSYNEQFF. The rearrangement links TRBV11-3 to TRBJ2-1; 7 nucleotides line up with TRBD1. Germline loops: CDR1 SGHNT, CDR2 YENEEA. Trimming took 1 base from V and 0 from J; bases not matched to a gene: 3. The CDR3 is made up of 16 amino acids.

This chain joins TRBV29-1 and TRBJ2-5, with no clear D. The V gene lost 4 bases and the J gene lost 8 bases, with 11 bases spanning the gap. The CDR3 runs to 11 residues. Germline V gene sequence: CDR1 SQVTM, CDR2 ANQGSEA. The CDR3 DNA reads as TGCAGCGTTGTAATAGTATCTACCCAGTACTTC. This translates into CSVVIVSTQYF.

This clone was counted many times. The chain links TRBV4-1 to TRBJ1-5, with 8 bases fitting TRBD1. Germline CDR1 MGHRA, CDR2 YSYEKL. The junction had 9 bases not matched to a gene; V was cut back by 3 bases and J by 2 bases. The CDR3 has 17 residues. The CDR3 DNA reads as TGCGCCAGCAGCCATGCCCGGGACAGGCATCGCAATCAGCCCCAGCATTTT. As protein: CASSHARDRHRNQPQHF.

This clone was seen more than once but under ten times. This chain connects TRBV6-5 to TRBJ1-2; TRBD1 matches at 7 bases. Germline V CDR1 and CDR2: MNHEY, SVGAGI. The CDR3 is 13 amino acids. Trimming removed 6 bases from V and 4 bases from J; junction bases left unmatched: 5. As DNA, the CDR3 is TGTGCCAGCAGCCGGACAGGACCCTATGGCTACACCTTC. It specifies CASSRTGPYGYTF.

DNA for the CDR3: TGTGCCAGCAGCTTGCGATTCAGGGAAGAGGAGACCCAGTACTTC. Residues: CASSLRFREEETQYF. The chain employs TRBV11-2 and TRBJ2-5; TRBD1 might be the D (5 bases). The germline V gene has CDR1 SGHAT and CDR2 FQNNGV. This CDR3 contains 15 residues. The V gene lost 3 bases and the J gene lost 5 bases, with 16 bases spanning the gap.

This chain joins TRBV5-1 and TRBJ2-7, with D possibly being TRBD1 (5 bases). The length of the CDR3 is 13 residues. Deletions cut 7 bases from V and 0 bases from J, with 11 bases between. From germline, CDR1 is SGHRS and CDR2 YFSETQ. The CDR3: CASWGGSSYEQYF. The CDR3 nucleotides read TGCGCCAGCTGGGGCGGATCCTCCTACGAGCAGTACTTC.

V is TRBV5-1 and J is TRBJ1-4; 7 nucleotides align to TRBD1. Germline V CDR1 and CDR2: SGHRS, YFSETQ. The CDR3 runs 15 residues. The trim removed 4 bases at V and 7 bases at J, leaving 10 bases unmatched. CDR3 nucleotides: TGCGCCAGCAGCGTATCCGGGACAGACCTTGAAAAACTGTTTTTT. Protein product: CASSVSGTDLEKLFF.

In its sample, this clone was seen a few times. The chain couples TRBV19 to TRBJ2-7; the D gene is possibly TRBD1 (6 bases). Germline-derived CDR1 and CDR2 are LNHDA and SQIVND (reference sequence). Trimming stripped 5 bases from V and 5 bases from J, with 13 bases between. The CDR3 loop spans 13 amino acids. CDR3 sequence reads: CASSWARGNEQYF. DNA for the CDR3: TGTGCCAGTAGTTGGGCCAGGGGAAACGAGCAGTACTTC.

Regarding this clone: Additional DNA sequences in this sample encode the identical CDR3. This chain links TRBV4-2 with TRBJ2-1, with D maybe TRBD2 (6 bases). CDR3 length: 13 amino acids. With 0 bases removed from V and 10 bases from J, the gap between germline ends came to 10 bases. The germline V gene has CDR1 LGHNA and CDR2 YNFKEQ. The CDR3 coding sequence is TGTGCCAGCAGCCAAGATGGGCGGGGAGAGCAGTTCTTC. It codes for CASSQDGRGEQFF.

The CDR3 bases are TGTGCCAGCAGCCCAATGACCCTCAGGGGTGGCTACACCTTC. This sequence encodes CASSPMTLRGGYTF. The V and J genes are TRBV9 and TRBJ1-2; TRBD1 might be the D (6 bases). Germline V gene sequence: CDR1 SGDLS, CDR2 YYNGEE. V lost 4 bases and J lost 7, with 17 bases in between. The CDR3 runs to 14 residues.

The V call is TRBV29-1, the J call TRBJ2-4, with D perhaps matching TRBD1 (6 bases). The CDR3 covers 14 residues. V lost 4 bases to trimming and J lost 6 bases, with 16 bases between them. Per germline, CDR1 SQVTM and CDR2 ANQGSEA. The CDR3 protein is CSVVGQLSGNIQYF. CDR3 in DNA: TGCAGCGTTGTTGGACAGCTTTCCGGAAACATTCAGTACTTC.

The genes are TRBV7-6 and TRBJ2-5, with 8 nucleotides matching TRBD1. This CDR3 has 15 amino acids. Germline trimming cut 4 bases from V and 4 bases from J; bases unmatched to any gene: 8. Germline CDR1 and CDR2: SGHVS and FNYEAQ. The CDR3 loop is CASSSGQGGRETQYF. CDR3 sequence (DNA): TGTGCCAGCAGCTCTGGACAGGGAGGAAGAGAGACCCAGTACTTC.

The gene calls are TRBV10-3 and TRBJ1-2; tentatively, D is TRBD1 (5 bases). The CDR3 spans 15 residues. V was pared by 4 bases and J by 3 bases, with 15 bases between. The V gene's germline CDR1 is ENHRY and CDR2 SYGVKD. CDR3 sequence: CAISARGGFDYGYTF. Written as DNA, the CDR3 is TGTGCCATCAGTGCCCGCGGGGGTTTTGACTATGGCTACACCTTC.

This clone has just a few counts. The rearrangement joins TRBV11-2 to TRBJ1-1; D not certain. Trimming removed 4 bases at V and 11 bases at J, with 11 bases between. Germline lookup yields CDR1 SGHAT and CDR2 FQNNGV. The CDR3 consists of 11 residues. The CDR3 is CASSSHVEAFF. The CDR3 region has the DNA TGTGCCAGCAGCTCGCATGTCGAGGCTTTCTTT. Variable domain in full (rest from reference TRBV11-2 and TRBJ1-1): EAGVAQSPRYKIIEKRQSVAFWCNPISGHATLYWYQQILGQGPKLLIQFQNNGVVDDSQLPKDRFSAERLKGVDSTLKIQPAKLEDSAVYLCASSSHVEAFFGQGTRLTVV.

V gene TRBV7-6 combines with J gene TRBJ1-1, with D perhaps matching TRBD1 (6 bases). Germline lookup yields CDR1 SGHVS and CDR2 FNYEAQ. The length of the CDR3 is 18 residues. V lost 7 bases and J 1 base, leaving 25 bases between the germline ends. CDR3 residues: CASTAKGRQDVRNTEAFF. The CDR3 nucleotides are TGTGCCAGCACCGCCAAAGGTAGACAGGACGTACGGAACACTGAAGCTTTCTTT.

The chain joins TRBV7-2 to TRBJ2-5, with 8 bases lining up with TRBD1. Losses at the gene ends were 6 bases for V and 1 base for J; bases not matched to a gene: 7. The CDR3 spans 15 residues. Germline V gene data show CDR1 as SGHTA and CDR2 as FQGNSA. In DNA form, the CDR3 reads TGTGCCAGCAGAACTCATGGGACAGGCCAAGAGACCCAGTACTTC. Encoded protein: CASRTHGTGQETQYF.

The sample holds a few counts of this clone. The rearrangement joins TRBV9 to TRBJ1-2, with D perhaps matching TRBD1 (6 bases). V lost 4 bases, J lost 12 bases, and 13 bases lay in between. The CDR3 totals 11 residues. Germline loops: CDR1 SGDLS, CDR2 YYNGEE. CDR3 nucleotide sequence: TGTGCCAGCAGCCCAGGGACACTTAACACCTTC. The encoded protein is CASSPGTLNTF.

This clone has just a few counts. This chain connects TRBV7-9 to TRBJ2-6, with a weak D call TRBD1 (6 bases). This CDR3 is built from 17 residues. Germline loops: CDR1 SEHNR, CDR2 FQNEAQ (reference sequence). The V and J ends lost 0 bases and 0 bases respectively, with 9 bases between them. In nucleotides, the CDR3 is TGTGCCAGCAGCTTAGCGAGGGGGTACTCTGGGGCCAACGTCCTGACTTTC. This translates into CASSLARGYSGANVLTF.

This rearrangement joins TRBV6-1 to TRBJ1-2; possibly TRBD1 for D (5 bases). The CDR3 totals 14 residues. Germline CDR1 MNHNS, CDR2 SASEGT. V gave up 8 bases and J gave up 4 bases, with 17 bases separating them. In DNA form, the CDR3 reads TGTGCCAGCGGCCTCTTGCAGGGTTCCTATGGCTACACCTTC. It is translated as CASGLLQGSYGYTF.

In this sample, this clone turned up once. The chain employs TRBV6-4 and TRBJ1-2; no firm D call. The CDR3 runs to 15 residues. CDR1 is MRHNA and CDR2 is SNTAGT in the germline V gene. V lost 3 bases, J lost 6 bases, and 17 bases lay in between. The CDR3: CASSDRSNAPHGYTF. The CDR3 nucleotides are TGTGCCAGCAGTGATAGGAGCAATGCCCCCCATGGCTACACCTTC.